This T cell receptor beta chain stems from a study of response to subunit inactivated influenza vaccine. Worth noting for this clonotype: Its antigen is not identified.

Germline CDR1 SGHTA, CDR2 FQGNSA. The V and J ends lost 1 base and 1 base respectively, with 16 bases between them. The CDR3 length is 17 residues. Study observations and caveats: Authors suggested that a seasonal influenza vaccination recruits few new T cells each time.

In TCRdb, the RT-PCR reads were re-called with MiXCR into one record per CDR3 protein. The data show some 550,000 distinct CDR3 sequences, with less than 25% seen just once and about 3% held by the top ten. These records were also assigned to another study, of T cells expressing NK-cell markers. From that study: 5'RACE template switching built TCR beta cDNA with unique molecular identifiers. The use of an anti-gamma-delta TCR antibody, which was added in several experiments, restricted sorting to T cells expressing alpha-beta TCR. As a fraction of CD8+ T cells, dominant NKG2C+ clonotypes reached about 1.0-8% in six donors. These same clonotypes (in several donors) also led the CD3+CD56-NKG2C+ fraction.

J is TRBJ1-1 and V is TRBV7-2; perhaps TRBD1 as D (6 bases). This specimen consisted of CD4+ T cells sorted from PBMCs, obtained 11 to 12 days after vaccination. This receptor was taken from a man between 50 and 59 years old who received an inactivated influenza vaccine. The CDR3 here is CASSLVHRAGSNTEAFF. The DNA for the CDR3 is TGTGCCAGCAGCTTAGTCCACAGGGCGGGGTCGAACACTGAAGCTTTCTTT. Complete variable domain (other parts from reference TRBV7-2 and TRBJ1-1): GAGVSQSPSNKVTEKGKDVELRCDPISGHTALYWYRQSLGQGLEFLIYFQGNSAPDKSGLPSDRFSAERTGGSVSTLTIQRTQQEDSAVYLCASSLVHRAGSNTEAFFGQGTRLTVV.